This TCR beta chain was observed in a study of blood T cell repertoires in COVID-19. As for the study in general: Sources were T cells, B-cell-depleted T cells, or PBMCs; the material itself was cDNA or gDNA.

With 5 bases removed from V and 5 bases from J, the gap between germline ends came to 12 bases. This CDR3 contains 13 residues. Germline-derived CDR1 and CDR2 are LNHDA and SQIVND (reference sequence). In the study's own analysis: Amplified reference gene primers provided the basis for estimating nucleated cell counts. Generated by immunoSEQ multiplex PCR, the TCRdb table keeps only in-frame clones and is missing some. D and trimming come from the DNA, and the V and J calls and clone size come from that table. The profile shows 250,000 or so clones, approximately 86% of them singletons. Specimen: peripheral blood. The chain recombines TRBV19 with TRBJ1-1; no reliable D call. The TCR was taken from a woman in her seventies with active or convalescent COVID-19. The CDR3 coding sequence is TGTGCCAGTAGTCCGCGCGGGAGGACTGAAGCTTTCTTT. It is translated as CASSPRGRTEAFF.